A selection of T cell receptor beta chains follows, all from one sample in a study of beta chain features in type 1 diabetes. The data were produced by immunoSEQ multiplex PCR, yet TCRdb's version contains in-frame clones alone and is incomplete. The sample comprises a few hundred thousand clones, roughly 16% of which are singletons, and approximately 0.019% rests with the top ten. Input material: naive CD4+ T cells from blood. The receptor source for this set is a young woman in good health. The CDR3 runs from the conserved cysteine through the conserved F or W. The D gene is left open where the match is weak. Size is stated for part of the rows, as once, few or many counts, or as a class when the clone is expanded.

v_gene,d_gene,j_gene,abundance,CDR3nt,CDR3aa
TRBV11-1,-,TRBJ2-3,-,TGTGCCAGCAGCTTCCCTTCGCCTATCACAGATACGCAGTATTTT,CASSFPSPITDTQYF
TRBV6-5,-,TRBJ1-1,-,TGTGCCAGCAAGAATTTCGCGGGCACTGAAGCTTTCTTT,CASKNFAGTEAFF
TRBV28,-,TRBJ2-1,-,TGTGCCAGCTGCGATAGGAGCGTCCTGTTCTTC,CASCDRSVLFF
TRBV6-6,-,TRBJ2-5,-,TGTGCCTCAGCGAGGGAGCCTAGACAAGAGACCCAGTACTTC,CASAREPRQETQYF
TRBV5-1,-,TRBJ2-1,-,TGCGCCAGCAGCTTGGCCGGAGAGGGCTACAATGAGCAGTTCTTC,CASSLAGEGYNEQFF
TRBV5-4,-,TRBJ2-7,few,TGTGCCAGCAGCTTCACAGGGATTGGTTTGAGCGAGCAGTACTTC,CASSFTGIGLSEQYF
TRBV5-6,-,TRBJ2-5,-,TGTGCCAGCAGCCTACTACGTTCGTACCAAGAGACCCAGTACTTC,CASSLLRSYQETQYF
TRBV18,TRBD1,TRBJ2-5,-,TGTGCCAGCTCCGTCCTTACAGGGGGCGGCGAGACCCAGTACTTC,CASSVLTGGGETQYF
TRBV5-1,TRBD1,TRBJ2-1,few,TGCGCCAGCAGCTTGGGGGACAGGGACTACAATGAGCAGTTCTTC,CASSLGDRDYNEQFF
TRBV6-5,-,TRBJ2-7,once,TGTGCCAGCAGTCAAGACAGGCAAACCTACGAGCAGTACTTC,CASSQDRQTYEQYF
TRBV7-2,-,TRBJ2-3,-,TGTGCCAGCAGCTTAGTGAGGGAAGATACGCAGTATTTT,CASSLVREDTQYF
TRBV6-5,TRBD1,TRBJ2-1,-,TGTGCCAGCAGTTACGACAGGGGCTCCTACAATGAGCAGTTCTTC,CASSYDRGSYNEQFF
TRBV18,TRBD2,TRBJ2-1,-,TGTGCCAGCTCCGCGGGGGACTACAATGAGCAGTTCTTC,CASSAGDYNEQFF
TRBV2,TRBD2,TRBJ2-5,-,TGTGCCAGCAAGCAGGGACTAGTCGGCGAGACCCAGTACTTC,CASKQGLVGETQYF
TRBV27,-,TRBJ2-3,-,TGTGCCAGCAGTTCCAACACAGATACGCAGTATTTT,CASSSNTDTQYF
TRBV7-6,-,TRBJ2-1,-,TGTGCCAGCAGCCCCACAGGCATCACGAATGAGCAGTTCTTC,CASSPTGITNEQFF
TRBV5-8,TRBD2,TRBJ2-5,-,TGTGCCAGCAGCGGGACTAGCGGGAGCATCCAAGAGACCCAGTACTTC,CASSGTSGSIQETQYF
TRBV6-5,-,TRBJ1-4,few,TGTGCCAGCAGTCTGCAGGCAACTAATGAAAAACTGTTTTTT,CASSLQATNEKLFF
TRBV28,TRBD2,TRBJ2-7,-,TGTGCCAGCAGTGTCGGATCCCTAGCGGGGGCCTACGAGCAGTACTTC,CASSVGSLAGAYEQYF
TRBV6-6,-,TRBJ2-5,-,TGTGCCAGCAGCAGGGTTGGAGAGACCCAGTACTTC,CASSRVGETQYF
TRBV7-2,-,TRBJ2-5,few,TGTGCCAGCAGCTTAGCGATGGACAGTTCCGAGACCCAGTACTTC,CASSLAMDSSETQYF
TRBV7-9,TRBD1,TRBJ1-2,few,TGTGCCAGCAGCTTAGCTGACAGGGTTCATGGCTACACCTTC,CASSLADRVHGYTF
TRBV6-1,-,TRBJ1-1,-,TGTGCCAGCAGTGAATGGTCGGACACTGAAGCTTTCTTT,CASSEWSDTEAFF
TRBV7-9,-,TRBJ2-2,-,TGTGCCAGCAGCCCCAGCGGAGTGAACACCGGGGAGCTGTTTTTT,CASSPSGVNTGELFF
TRBV20-1,-,TRBJ1-1,few,TGCAGTGTGGGGGGTAACACTGAAGCTTTCTTT,CSVGGNTEAFF
TRBV18,TRBD1,TRBJ2-7,few,TGTGCCAGCTCACCAGGGACAGGGCCCTACGAGCAGTACTTC,CASSPGTGPYEQYF
TRBV29-1,-,TRBJ2-7,few,TGCAGCGTTGAGGTGGTCCACGAGCAGTACTTC,CSVEVVHEQYF
TRBV19,TRBD1,TRBJ1-1,few,TGTGCCAGCCGGGACAGGAACACTGAAGCTTTCTTT,CASRDRNTEAFF
TRBV7-9,-,TRBJ1-1,-,TGTGCCAGCAGTTCCATGTACACTGAAGCTTTCTTT,CASSSMYTEAFF
TRBV7-9,-,TRBJ1-4,-,TGTGCCAGCAGCTTTCCGACAGGCTTCCATGAAAAACTGTTTTTT,CASSFPTGFHEKLFF
TRBV15,TRBD2,TRBJ2-7,-,TGTGCCACCAGCAGAGCACTAGCGGGGTACGAGCAGTACTTC,CATSRALAGYEQYF
TRBV25-1,-,TRBJ1-2,few,TGTGCCAGCAGTGCGGCGGCCTATGGCTACACCTTC,CASSAAAYGYTF
TRBV11-2,TRBD2,TRBJ2-1,-,TGTGCCAGCAGCCCGACGACTAGCGGTGGGGGGAATGAGCAGTTCTTC,CASSPTTSGGGNEQFF
TRBV29-1,TRBD2,TRBJ2-3,-,TGCAGCGGCCAGTTAATAGCGGGAACGACAGATACGCAGTATTTT,CSGQLIAGTTDTQYF
TRBV18,-,TRBJ2-5,-,TGTGCCAGCTCATCGGACAGTCAAGAGACCCAGTACTTC,CASSSDSQETQYF
TRBV28,-,TRBJ2-7,few,TGTGCCAGCAGTTCCCCCGGGACACTTTACGAGCAGTACTTC,CASSSPGTLYEQYF
TRBV28,-,TRBJ2-2,-,TGTGCCAGCAGAGCAGGGCAGGGCACCGGGGAGCTGTTTTTT,CASRAGQGTGELFF
TRBV4-1,-,TRBJ2-4,-,TGCGCCAGCAGCCAACCAGTAATCCGGGACAAAAACATTCAGTACTTC,CASSQPVIRDKNIQYF
TRBV27,TRBD1,TRBJ1-2,few,TGTGCCACCCGACGGGACGGGACAGGGATCTATGGCTACACCTTC,CATRRDGTGIYGYTF
TRBV29-1,-,TRBJ2-5,few,TGCAGCGCAGCAGGGGCTCTGGAGACCCAGTACTTC,CSAAGALETQYF
TRBV5-1,TRBD2,TRBJ2-7,-,TGCGCCAGCAGTCGAGGGACTAGCGGGGGATCCTACGAGCAGTACTTC,CASSRGTSGGSYEQYF
TRBV29-1,TRBD2,TRBJ2-1,few,TGCAGCGTTGAAAGCGCGGCGGGAGGTTACAATGAGCAGTTCTTC,CSVESAAGGYNEQFF
TRBV2,-,TRBJ1-1,few,TGTGCCAGCAGTGGGGGACTAAACACTGAAGCTTTCTTT,CASSGGLNTEAFF
TRBV29-1,-,TRBJ1-5,few,TGCAGCGTTGAAAGCGGTAATAGCAATCAGCCCCAGCATTTT,CSVESGNSNQPQHF
TRBV30,TRBD1,TRBJ2-7,-,TGTGCCTCTCTTTTAGAGGACAGGGGATACGAGCAGTACTTC,CASLLEDRGYEQYF
TRBV7-2,TRBD2,TRBJ2-1,-,TGTGCCAGCAGCCTGAGCGGGAGGGCCGGGTATGAGCAGTTCTTC,CASSLSGRAGYEQFF
TRBV2,TRBD1,TRBJ1-2,-,TGTGCCAGCAGTGAAATTGTAGGGGGCGGTGGCTACACCTTC,CASSEIVGGGGYTF
TRBV14,-,TRBJ2-1,few,TGTGCCAGCAGCCGTCCATATAGAAATGAGCAGTTCTTC,CASSRPYRNEQFF
TRBV2,TRBD1,TRBJ2-5,-,TGTGCCAGCAGTTTCCCGGGACAGGGGGTGGAGACCCAGTACTTC,CASSFPGQGVETQYF
TRBV6-5,-,TRBJ1-5,-,TGTGCCAGCAGTTACTCGTCTGGGGGAGGACAGCCCCAGCATTTT,CASSYSSGGGQPQHF
TRBV7-9,TRBD2,TRBJ2-7,few,TGTGCCAGCACTTTCAGCGGGAGAGGCTCCTACGAGCAGTACTTC,CASTFSGRGSYEQYF
TRBV29-1,-,TRBJ2-7,-,TGCAGCGCCCTGGGGGCCCCCTACGAGCAGTACTTC,CSALGAPYEQYF
TRBV28,-,TRBJ2-1,few,TGTGCCAGCAGTCATTACAATGAGCAGTTCTTC,CASSHYNEQFF
TRBV4-3,-,TRBJ1-1,-,TGCGCCAGCAGTCCAGGCAGGTCGAACACTGAAGCTTTCTTT,CASSPGRSNTEAFF